The 3 T cell receptor beta chains below come from one sample, sequenced in a study of cytomegalovirus exposure and HLA in healthy donors. A multiplex PCR was run with 60 Vbeta primers and 13 Jbeta primers. Libraries were prepared by immunoSEQ multiplex PCR; TCRdb keeps only in-frame clonotypes and omits some of them. Here the sample spans about 120,000 clones, over 70% being singletons. Sequenced material: PBMCs. Every receptor here comes from a woman aged 18-35 years in good health and CMV-seronegative.

The chain recombines TRBV11-2 with TRBJ1-1, with D perhaps TRBD1 (5 bases). Trimming removed 6 bases at V and 0 bases at J, with 14 bases between. The CDR3 is 15 residues long. In germline, CDR1 is SGHAT, CDR2 FQNNGV. The chain's CDR3 is CASSRATVLNTEAFF. The CDR3, as DNA: TGTGCCAGCAGTCGAGCGACAGTTCTGAACACTGAAGCTTTCTTT.

The chain employs TRBV2 and TRBJ1-1, with D unresolved. The CDR3 extends over 14 amino acids. The V end was cut by 5 bases, the J end by 5 bases, with 15 bases between. Germline-derived CDR1 and CDR2 are SNHLY and FYNNEI. CDR3 in DNA: TGTGCCAGCAGTTTGGAAAGGGAGGGTACTGAAGCTTTCTTT. This translates into CASSLEREGTEAFF.

This clone was seen more than once but under ten times. The chain couples TRBV5-6 to TRBJ1-5; 7 bases are a match to TRBD1. In germline, CDR1 is SGHDT, CDR2 YYEEEE. V gave up 0 bases and J gave up 7 bases; unmatched junction bases: 4. This CDR3 comprises 14 residues. The CDR3 bases are TGTGCCAGCAGCTTGGCAGGGGGTGGACAGCCCCAGCATTTT. It is translated as CASSLAGGGQPQHF.